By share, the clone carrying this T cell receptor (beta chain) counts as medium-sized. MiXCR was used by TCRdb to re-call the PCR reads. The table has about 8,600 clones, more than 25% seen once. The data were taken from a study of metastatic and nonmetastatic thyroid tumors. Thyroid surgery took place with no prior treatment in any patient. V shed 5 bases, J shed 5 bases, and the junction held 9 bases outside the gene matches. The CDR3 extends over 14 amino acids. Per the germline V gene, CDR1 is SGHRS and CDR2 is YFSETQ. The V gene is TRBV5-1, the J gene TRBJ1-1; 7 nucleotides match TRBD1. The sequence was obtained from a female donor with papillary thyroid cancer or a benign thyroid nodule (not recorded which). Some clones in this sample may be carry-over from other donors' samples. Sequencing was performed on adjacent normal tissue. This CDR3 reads CASSSVQGSTEAFF. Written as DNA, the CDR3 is TGCGCCAGCAGTTCTGTACAGGGGTCAACTGAAGCTTTCTTT.